This TCR beta chain was profiled in a study of cytomegalovirus exposure and HLA in healthy donors. The CDR3 consists of 14 residues. Germline loops: CDR1 SGDLS, CDR2 YYNGEE. V gave up 2 bases and J gave up 6 bases; unmatched junction bases: 7. 60 Vbeta and 13 Jbeta primers were used in PCR. Sequenced by immunoSEQ multiplex PCR; TCRdb stores in-frame clones only, minus some. The table lists approximately 80,000 clones, with 3.5% to 4% in the top ten. This sequence was found in a man in his late teens or twenties in good health and CMV-seropositive. The gene calls are TRBV9 and TRBJ1-2, with 7 bases aligning to TRBD1. The sample taken for sequencing was PBMCs. The CDR3 is CASSVSGQTNGYTF. The CDR3 DNA reads as TGTGCCAGCAGCGTCTCGGGACAGACAAATGGCTACACCTTC.